The text below deals with one TCR beta chain. Its antigen is still unknown. The data derive from a study of blood T cells in healthy people across ages. Study results and caveats: Donors of long life had a larger count of naive CD4+ cells and greater diversity than aged donors. Expanded clonotype changes were possibly confounded by unknown donor CMV status.

The study isolated at least 7 million PBMCs from each sample. Sample-barcoded 5' priming and a J-beta primer mix drove a second PCR of about 7 to 11 cycles. A minimum of 3 million CDR3-containing paired-end reads was obtained for each sample. TCRdb re-derived calls from the 5' RACE reads in MiXCR, one entry per CDR3 protein. This sample has approximately 800,000 distinct CDR3 sequences, with approximately 53% found just once. CDR3 size: 16 residues. Germline V CDR1 and CDR2: SNHLY, FYNNEI. The trim removed 4 bases at V and 0 bases at J, leaving 7 bases unmatched. Material: blood. This sequence originates from a man at least 80 years old in good health. The chain has TRBV2 and TRBJ2-3, with TRBD2 identical over 7 bases. CDR3 residues: CASSALLADSTDTQYF. The CDR3 bases are TGTGCCAGCAGTGCCCTCCTAGCGGACAGCACAGATACGCAGTATTTT.